This T cell receptor beta chain comes out of a study of tumor and adjacent non-tumor tissue in lung cancer. Study-wide context: Each sample yielded approximately 4 million productive TCRbeta reads on average.

Of note for this clonotype: What it recognizes is unknown. Its ends do not fully match the called genes, so a read error is possible.

The template was RNA from unsorted bulk tissue. Between August and November 2014, newly diagnosed, chemotherapy-naive lung cancer patients underwent thoracic surgery in China. The library came from three nested PCR rounds adapted from ARM-PCR protocols. TCRdb redid the calling of the multiplex PCR reads with MiXCR, one entry per CDR3 protein. The repertoire holds about 85,000 distinct CDR3 sequences, with roughly three fifths as singletons. Study observations and caveats: Significantly higher TCR diversity was found in tumor than normal lung. Higher tumor TCR diversity was associated with shorter survival.

The CDR3 consists of 16 residues. Germline assignment: CDR1 MNHNY and CDR2 SVGAGI (reference sequence). The receptor was derived from a man aged 70 or older with non-small cell lung cancer. What was sequenced was lung tumor tissue. This rearrangement joins TRBV6-6 to TRBJ1-5, with TRBD1 matching 7 bases. Here the CDR3 reads CANSTRTGPEGEPQHF. CDR3 bases: TGTGCCAACAGCACTCGGACAGGACCAGAGGGAGAGCCCCAACATTTT.